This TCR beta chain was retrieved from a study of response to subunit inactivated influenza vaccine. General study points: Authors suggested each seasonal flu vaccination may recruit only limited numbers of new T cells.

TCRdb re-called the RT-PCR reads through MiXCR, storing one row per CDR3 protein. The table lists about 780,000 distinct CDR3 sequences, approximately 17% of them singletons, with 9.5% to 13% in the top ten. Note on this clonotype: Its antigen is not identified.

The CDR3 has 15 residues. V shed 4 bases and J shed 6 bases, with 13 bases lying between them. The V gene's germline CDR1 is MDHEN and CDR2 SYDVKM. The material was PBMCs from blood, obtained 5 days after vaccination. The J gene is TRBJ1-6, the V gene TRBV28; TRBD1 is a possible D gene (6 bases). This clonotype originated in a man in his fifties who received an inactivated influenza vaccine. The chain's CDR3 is CASSYAGGLNSPLHF. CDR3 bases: TGTGCCAGCAGTTACGCGGGGGGCCTTAATTCACCCCTCCACTTT.